Each of the 32 T cell receptor beta chains below was sequenced from the same sample in a study of T-cell reconstitution after alpha-beta-depleted transplantation in children. Unique molecular identifiers were incorporated when the TCRbeta library was constructed. MiXCR was run by TCRdb on the PCR reads, yielding one entry per CDR3 protein. The repertoire holds hundreds of thousands of distinct CDR3 sequences, with more than 10% as singletons. Here the sequenced sample was PBMCs from the stem cell graft donor, taken from the stem cell graft. Every receptor here comes from a human donor who donated a stem cell graft to a child with acute lymphoblastic leukemia.

This clonotype was seen ten or more times. This sequence joins TRBV20-1 and TRBJ2-2, with D possibly matching TRBD1 (5 bases). Looked up from germline, CDR1 is DFQATT and CDR2 is SNEGSKA (reference sequence). Trimming took 4 bases from V and 3 from J, leaving 15 bases between them. This CDR3 comprises 15 residues. The CDR3, as DNA: TGCAGTGCTACGACTGGCCAGGGCGACACCGGGGAGCTGTTTTTT. It codes for CSATTGQGDTGELFF.

This clonotype was counted many times. The rearrangement links TRBV7-2 to TRBJ2-7; the match to TRBD2 covers 7 bases. V shed 5 bases, J shed 3 bases, and the junction held 7 bases outside the gene matches. This CDR3 spans 14 amino acids. CDR1 is SGHTA and CDR2 is FQGNSA in the germline V gene. As DNA, the CDR3 is TGTGCCAGCAGCCAATACCGGGGGGTCTACGAGCAGTACTTC. Amino acid sequence: CASSQYRGVYEQYF.

Ten or more counts support this clonotype. The chain links TRBV7-9 to TRBJ2-6; D unclear. The V end lost 2 bases, the J end lost 0 bases, and 8 bases lay between the germline ends. CDR1 SEHNR and CDR2 FQNEAQ come from the germline V gene (reference sequence). This CDR3 region has 16 residues. The CDR3 DNA sequence: TGTGCCAGCAGCTTAAGGGTTAGCTCTGGGGCCAACGTCCTGACTTTC. Its translation is CASSLRVSSGANVLTF.

In this sample, this clonotype turned up once. The V call is TRBV19, the J call TRBJ2-1, with D perhaps matching TRBD1 (6 bases). The V end lost 6 bases, the J end lost 1 base, and 13 bases lay between the germline ends. The germline gives CDR1 LNHDA, CDR2 SQIVND (reference sequence). This CDR3 comprises 15 residues. CDR3 nucleotide sequence: TGTGCCAGTAGGTTGTCAGGGGTATCCTACAATGAGCAGTTCTTC. Its translation is CASRLSGVSYNEQFF.

There are many counts of this clonotype. The rearrangement joins TRBV12-3 or TRBV12-4 to TRBJ1-1; 7 bases match TRBD1. The CDR3 has 14 residues. Trimming cost V 8 bases and J 0 bases; bases outside gene matches: 6. The CDR3 protein is CASVRQGLNTEAFF. The CDR3 region has the DNA TGTGCCAGCGTACGACAGGGATTGAACACTGAAGCTTTCTTT.

The sample holds many counts of this clonotype. The chain recombines TRBV20-1 with TRBJ2-7; D uncertain. Germline V gene sequence: CDR1 DFQATT, CDR2 SNEGSKA (reference sequence). The CDR3 is made up of 12 amino acids. The V and J ends lost 4 bases and 4 bases respectively, with 11 bases between them. For the CDR3, the DNA is TGCAGTGCTACCGGCGGATTTTACGAGCAGTACTTC. It yields the protein CSATGGFYEQYF.

The table lists this clonotype with many counts. The V and J genes are TRBV10-3 and TRBJ2-2, with D perhaps matching TRBD1 (6 bases). In germline, CDR1 is ENHRY, CDR2 SYGVKD. CDR3 length: 12 amino acids. The ends were cut back, 6 bases at V and 6 bases at J, with 8 bases in the middle. The CDR3 here is CAIRAGAGELFF. CDR3 coding DNA: TGTGCCATCAGGGCAGGGGCCGGGGAGCTGTTTTTT.

This clonotype was counted at least ten times. The chain couples TRBV28 to TRBJ2-1, with TRBD1 matching over 7 bases. The V gene's germline CDR1 is MDHEN and CDR2 SYDVKM. J gave up 10 bases and V 6 bases, and 9 bases lay outside the gene matches. CDR3 size: 13 residues. The chain's CDR3 is CASRSTGPGEQFF. CDR3 DNA: TGTGCCAGCAGATCGACAGGGCCGGGGGAGCAGTTCTTC.

This clonotype appeared many times. V gene TRBV6-1 combines with J gene TRBJ2-4; D may correspond to TRBD1 or TRBD2 (5 bases each). V was shortened by 5 bases and J by 8 bases, with 13 bases between the two germline ends. The CDR3 has 13 amino acids. Per the germline V gene, CDR1 is MNHNS and CDR2 is SASEGT. The CDR3 nucleotides are TGTGCCAGCAGTCGGGACCGGGGTCACATTCAGTACTTC. Translating it yields CASSRDRGHIQYF.

This clonotype was counted ten times or more. The chain uses TRBV20-1 and TRBJ2-7; TRBD1 might be the D (6 bases). This CDR3 has 15 amino acids. The germline gives CDR1 DFQATT, CDR2 SNEGSKA (reference sequence). Between the trimmed V and J ends, which lost 0 bases and 1 base, there was a span of 13 bases. This CDR3 is CSARDDRTGSYEQYF. CDR3 coding DNA: TGCAGTGCTAGAGATGACAGGACGGGGTCCTACGAGCAGTACTTC.

This clonotype was seen at least ten times. The chain uses TRBV7-3 and TRBJ2-3, with D perhaps matching TRBD2 (6 bases). This CDR3 spans 14 amino acids. The V and J ends lost 5 bases and 4 bases respectively, with 13 bases between them. Germline assignment: CDR1 SGHTA and CDR2 FQGTGA. DNA for the CDR3: TGTGCCAGCAGCATACTAGCAAGGGCAGATACGCAGTATTTT. This sequence encodes CASSILARADTQYF.

Many counts were recorded for this clonotype. The CDR3 protein is CASSLGHNSGANVLTF. In nucleotides, the CDR3 is TGTGCCAGCAGCTTAGGACACAACTCTGGGGCCAACGTCCTGACTTTC. The rearrangement joins TRBV7-2 to TRBJ2-6; D is ambiguous. The CDR3 consists of 16 residues. V was shortened by 1 base and J by 0 bases, with 7 bases between the two germline ends. CDR1 is SGHTA, CDR2 FQGNSA, per germline.

This clonotype was observed a handful of times. The chain links TRBV3-1 to TRBJ2-1; D uncertain. The CDR3 is 18 residues long. The V gene's germline CDR1 is LGHDT and CDR2 YNNKEL (reference sequence). The V and J ends lost 4 bases and 0 bases respectively, with 19 bases between them. The CDR3 loop is CASSPRGSTRISYNEQFF. The CDR3 region has the DNA TGTGCCAGCAGCCCGAGAGGATCGACCCGCATCTCCTACAATGAGCAGTTCTTC.

This clonotype was seen at least ten times. This chain joins TRBV2 and TRBJ1-4, with 9 bases that match TRBD1. This CDR3 spans 15 amino acids. V gave up 5 bases and J gave up 7 bases; unmatched junction bases: 8. Germline lookup yields CDR1 SNHLY and CDR2 FYNNEI. The CDR3 DNA is TGTGCCAGCAGTCCCTGGACAGGGGCAAGTGAAAAACTGTTTTTT. Encoded protein: CASSPWTGASEKLFF.

There are many counts of this clonotype. The chain uses TRBV20-1 and TRBJ2-7; 11 nucleotides align to TRBD2. This CDR3 has 14 amino acids. V lost 3 bases, J lost 5 bases, and 6 bases stayed unmatched. Germline loops: CDR1 DFQATT, CDR2 SNEGSKA (reference sequence). CDR3 DNA: TGCAGTGCTAGTTTAGCGGGAGGGCCCCACGAGCAGTACTTC. Encoded protein: CSASLAGGPHEQYF.

In its sample, this clonotype was seen a few times. The chain employs TRBV7-2 and TRBJ2-7; D gene uncertain. V was clipped by 5 bases and J by 5 bases, with 13 bases between them. The CDR3 is 13 residues long. Germline V lookup: CDR1 SGHTA, CDR2 FQGNSA. The CDR3 is CASSLNSVHEQYF. The CDR3 bases are TGTGCCAGCAGCCTAAACAGCGTCCACGAGCAGTACTTC.

As to this clonotype: The junction departs from germline at one end; a sequencing error may be responsible. V usage is TRBV20-1 and J usage is TRBJ1-2, with 7 bases lining up with TRBD1. The length of the CDR3 is 14 residues. CDR1 and CDR2 (germline): DFQATT, SNEGSKA (reference sequence). This chain's CDR3 is CSASPTGRDSRIVF. DNA for the CDR3: TGCAGTGCTAGTCCGACAGGGCGGGACAGCCGAATAGTCTTC.

This clonotype was recorded at least ten times. The chain uses TRBV7-3 and TRBJ2-1; D possibly corresponds to TRBD1 (6 bases). This CDR3 comprises 16 residues. The V gene lost 5 bases and the J gene lost 2 bases, with 16 bases spanning the gap. In germline, CDR1 is SGHTA, CDR2 FQGTGA. The CDR3 sequence is CASSTQGRDAYNEQFF. CDR3 bases: TGTGCCAGCAGCACACAGGGTCGTGACGCCTACAATGAGCAGTTCTTC.

The sample holds many counts of this clonotype. The rearrangement links TRBV7-2 to TRBJ2-5; D perhaps matches TRBD2 (5 bases). V lost 4 bases to trimming and J lost 11 bases, with 20 bases between them. The CDR3 has 14 amino acids. CDR1 is SGHTA, CDR2 FQGNSA, per germline. CDR3 sequence (DNA): TGTGCCAGCAGCTCCGGTCAGACTACCGGGAAACAGTACTTC. Encoded protein: CASSSGQTTGKQYF.

This clonotype was counted between two and nine times. The V call is TRBV9, the J call TRBJ2-4, with 7 bases lining up with TRBD1. This CDR3 contains 16 residues. V lost 4 bases to trimming and J lost 2 bases; unmatched junction nucleotides: 9. Germline assignment: CDR1 SGDLS and CDR2 YYNGEE. The CDR3 here is CASSLHRDSPKNIQYF. Written as DNA, the CDR3 is TGTGCCAGCAGCCTTCACCGGGACAGTCCCAAAAACATTCAGTACTTC.

Remarks on this clonotype: At one boundary the junction diverges from the germline segment, which might be a read error. V is TRBV20-1 and J is TRBJ1-5; 10 bases line up with TRBD1. Germline CDR1 DFQATT, CDR2 SNEGSKA (reference sequence). This CDR3 contains 16 residues. DNA for the CDR3: TGCTGTGCTAGAGATGGTGGGACAGGGGGCAATCAGCCCCAGCATTTT. This encodes CCARDGGTGGNQPQHF.

Many counts were recorded for this clonotype. The CDR3 loop reads CAISVASYEQYF. DNA for the CDR3: TGTGCCATCAGTGTGGCCAGCTACGAGCAGTACTTC. The chain employs TRBV10-3 and TRBJ2-7; no clear D. Germline CDR1 reads ENHRY; CDR2 reads SYGVKD. V was trimmed by 4 bases and J by 3 bases, leaving 7 bases between them. The CDR3 runs 12 residues.

The chain uses TRBV20-1 and TRBJ2-5, with 7 nucleotides matching TRBD1. With V trimmed by 3 bases and J by 5 bases, 3 bases remained unmatched. The CDR3 loop spans 12 amino acids. Germline CDR1 and CDR2: DFQATT and SNEGSKA (reference sequence). Written as DNA, the CDR3 is TGCAGTGCTAGCTTCAGGGGGGAGACCCAGTACTTC. Encoded protein: CSASFRGETQYF.

Many counts were recorded for this clonotype. The chain couples TRBV5-1 to TRBJ2-5; D unresolved. The CDR3 has 13 residues. The V end was cut by 0 bases, the J end by 5 bases, with 8 bases between. The germline V gene has CDR1 SGHRS and CDR2 YFSETQ. The CDR3, as DNA: TGCGCCAGCAGCTTGGCCTTTGAGGAGACCCAGTACTTC. Protein sequence: CASSLAFEETQYF.

This clonotype came up a few times. The rearrangement links TRBV6-2 or TRBV6-3 to TRBJ2-7; unclear D gene. From germline, CDR1 is MNHEY and CDR2 SVGEGT. The CDR3 totals 14 residues. Between the trimmed V and J ends, which lost 6 bases and 2 bases, there was a span of 14 bases. The CDR3 sequence is CASRRLGSPYEQYF. The DNA for the CDR3 is TGTGCCAGCAGACGATTGGGATCTCCCTACGAGCAGTACTTC.

This clonotype was recorded at least ten times. In DNA form, the CDR3 reads TGTGCCAGCAGCGCCGGGGGGCTACCAGATACGCAGTATTTT. This sequence encodes CASSAGGLPDTQYF. The genes are TRBV9 and TRBJ2-3; TRBD2 might be the D (7 bases). Germline V gives CDR1 SGDLS, CDR2 YYNGEE. The CDR3 extends over 14 amino acids. Trimming stripped 3 bases from V and 4 bases from J, with 12 bases between.

This clonotype was observed many times. CDR3 sequence reads: CASTTNPQNSPLHF. In nucleotides, the CDR3 is TGTGCCAGCACCACCAACCCTCAGAATTCACCCCTCCACTTT. The V call is TRBV28, the J call TRBJ1-6; D not resolved. The V end was cut by 7 bases, the J end by 7 bases, with 14 bases between. Per the germline V gene, CDR1 is MDHEN and CDR2 is SYDVKM. CDR3 length: 14 residues.

Ten or more counts support this clonotype. The chain has TRBV29-1 and TRBJ1-1; D remains ambiguous. Trimming stripped 1 base from V and 0 bases from J, with 3 bases between. CDR3 length: 12 residues. The germline gives CDR1 SQVTM, CDR2 ANQGSEA. The CDR3 DNA sequence: TGCAGCGTTGAAGGGATGAACACTGAAGCTTTCTTT. Translation: CSVEGMNTEAFF.

There are many counts of this clonotype. V and J are TRBV28 and TRBJ2-7; tentatively, D is TRBD1 (6 bases). The V and J ends lost 5 bases and 6 bases respectively, with 11 bases between them. The V gene's germline CDR1 is MDHEN and CDR2 SYDVKM. This CDR3 region has 12 residues. The CDR3 DNA follows: TGTGCCAGCAGTAAAACAGGGATCGAGCAGTACTTC. Its translation: CASSKTGIEQYF.

This clonotype was recorded at least ten times. This chain joins TRBV5-1 and TRBJ2-7, with 8 nucleotides matching TRBD2. J gave up 0 bases and V 0 bases, and 5 bases lay outside the gene matches. The CDR3 is 16 residues long. Germline values: CDR1 SGHRS, CDR2 YFSETQ. CDR3 loop: CASSLDPRGASYEQYF. The CDR3 coding sequence is TGCGCCAGCAGCTTGGATCCGCGGGGGGCCTCCTACGAGCAGTACTTC.

This clonotype occurred many times. The chain links TRBV28 to TRBJ2-7, with 8 bases lining up with TRBD2. Germline CDR1 reads MDHEN; CDR2 reads SYDVKM. Unmatched junction bases numbered 4, after V lost 3 bases and J lost 3 bases. The CDR3 covers 14 residues. The CDR3 spells CASSFGGDYYEQYF. The CDR3 nucleotides are TGTGCCAGCAGTTTCGGGGGGGACTACTACGAGCAGTACTTC.

This clonotype came up many times. The CDR3 DNA is TGTGCCAGCAGCTTATCAGGGGCTTCTAACTATGGCTACACCTTC. It specifies CASSLSGASNYGYTF. The chain is built from TRBV7-2 and TRBJ1-2, with a tentative D call TRBD1 (6 bases). The germline V and J ends were trimmed by 2 bases and 0 bases, with 10 bases remaining between them. Germline CDR1 and CDR2: SGHTA and FQGNSA. The CDR3 is 15 residues long.